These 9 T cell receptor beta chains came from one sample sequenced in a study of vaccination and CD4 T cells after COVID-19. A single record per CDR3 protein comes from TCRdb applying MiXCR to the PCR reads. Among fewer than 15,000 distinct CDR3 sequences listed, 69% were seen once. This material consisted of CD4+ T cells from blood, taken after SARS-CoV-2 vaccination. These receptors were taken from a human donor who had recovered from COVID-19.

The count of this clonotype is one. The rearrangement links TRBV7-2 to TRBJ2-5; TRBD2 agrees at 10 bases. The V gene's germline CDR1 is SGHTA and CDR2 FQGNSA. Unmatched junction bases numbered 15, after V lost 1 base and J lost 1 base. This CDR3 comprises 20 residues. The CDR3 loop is CASSLGALAGVIGLQETQYF. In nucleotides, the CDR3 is TGTGCCAGCAGCTTAGGGGCGCTAGCGGGAGTTATAGGGCTCCAAGAGACCCAGTACTTC.

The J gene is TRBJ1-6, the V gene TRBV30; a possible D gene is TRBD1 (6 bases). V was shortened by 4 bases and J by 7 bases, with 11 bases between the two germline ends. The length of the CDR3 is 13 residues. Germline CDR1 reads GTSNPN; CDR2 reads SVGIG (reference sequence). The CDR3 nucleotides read TGTGCCTGGAACACAGGGTGGAATTCACCCCTCCACTTT. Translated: CAWNTGWNSPLHF. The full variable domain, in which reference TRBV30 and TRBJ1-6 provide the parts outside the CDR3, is SQTIHQWPATLVQPVGSPLSLECTVEGTSNPNLYWYRQAAGRGLQLLFYSVGIGQISSEVPQNLSASRPQDRQFILSSKKLLLSDSGFYLCAWNTGWNSPLHFGNGTRLTVT.

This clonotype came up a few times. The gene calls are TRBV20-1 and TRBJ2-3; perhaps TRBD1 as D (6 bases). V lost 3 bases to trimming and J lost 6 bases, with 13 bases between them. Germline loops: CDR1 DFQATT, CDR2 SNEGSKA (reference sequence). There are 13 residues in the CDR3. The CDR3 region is CSASRQGLDTQYF. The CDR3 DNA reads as TGCAGTGCTAGTCGCCAGGGGCTGGATACGCAGTATTTT.

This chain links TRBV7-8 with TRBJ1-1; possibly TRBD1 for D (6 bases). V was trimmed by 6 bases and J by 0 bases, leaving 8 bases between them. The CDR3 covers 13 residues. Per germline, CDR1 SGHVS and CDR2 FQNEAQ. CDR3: CASRRQVNTEAFF. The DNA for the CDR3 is TGTGCCAGCAGGCGACAGGTGAACACTGAAGCTTTCTTT.

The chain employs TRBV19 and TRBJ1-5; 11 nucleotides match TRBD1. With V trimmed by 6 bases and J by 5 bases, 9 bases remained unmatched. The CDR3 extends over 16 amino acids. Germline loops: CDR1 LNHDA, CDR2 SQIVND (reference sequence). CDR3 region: CASRLSGTGGHQPQHF. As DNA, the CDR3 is TGTGCCAGTAGGCTTTCCGGGACAGGGGGACATCAGCCCCAGCATTTT.

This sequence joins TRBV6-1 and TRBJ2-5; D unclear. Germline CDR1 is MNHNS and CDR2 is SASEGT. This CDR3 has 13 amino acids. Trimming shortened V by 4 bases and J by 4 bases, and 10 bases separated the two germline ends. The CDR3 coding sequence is TGTGCCAGCAGTGCTGGATTTAGAGAGACCCAGTACTTC. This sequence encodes CASSAGFRETQYF.

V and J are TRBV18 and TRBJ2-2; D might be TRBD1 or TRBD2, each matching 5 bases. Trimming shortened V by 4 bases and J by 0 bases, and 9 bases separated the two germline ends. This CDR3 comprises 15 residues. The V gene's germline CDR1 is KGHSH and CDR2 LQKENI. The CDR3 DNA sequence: TGTGCCAGCTCACAGGGGACGACGAACACCGGGGAGCTGTTTTTT. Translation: CASSQGTTNTGELFF.

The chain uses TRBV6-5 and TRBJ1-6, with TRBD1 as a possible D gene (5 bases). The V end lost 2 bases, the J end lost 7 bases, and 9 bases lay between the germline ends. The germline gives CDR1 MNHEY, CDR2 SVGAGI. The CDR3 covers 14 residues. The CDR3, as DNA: TGTGCCAGCAGTTACGCAGGGCGAAATTCACCCCTCCACTTT. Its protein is CASSYAGRNSPLHF.

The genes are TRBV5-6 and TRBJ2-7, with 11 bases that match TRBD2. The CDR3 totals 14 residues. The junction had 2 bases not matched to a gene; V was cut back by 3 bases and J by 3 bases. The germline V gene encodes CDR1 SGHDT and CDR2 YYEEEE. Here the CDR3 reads CASSWGLADYEQYF. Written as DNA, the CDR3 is TGTGCCAGCAGCTGGGGACTAGCGGACTACGAGCAGTACTTC.